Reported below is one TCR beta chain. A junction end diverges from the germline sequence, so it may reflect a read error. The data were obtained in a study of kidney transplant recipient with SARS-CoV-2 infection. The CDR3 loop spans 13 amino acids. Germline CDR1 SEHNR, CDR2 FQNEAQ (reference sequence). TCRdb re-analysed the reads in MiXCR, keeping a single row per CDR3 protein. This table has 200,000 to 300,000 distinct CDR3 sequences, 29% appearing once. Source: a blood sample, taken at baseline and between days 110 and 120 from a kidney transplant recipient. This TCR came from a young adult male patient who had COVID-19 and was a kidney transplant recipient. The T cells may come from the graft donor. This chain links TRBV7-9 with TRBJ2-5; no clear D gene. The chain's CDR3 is CAGSFGRQEAQYF. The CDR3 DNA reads TGTGCCGGCAGCTTCGGACGCCAAGAGGCCCAGTACTTC.